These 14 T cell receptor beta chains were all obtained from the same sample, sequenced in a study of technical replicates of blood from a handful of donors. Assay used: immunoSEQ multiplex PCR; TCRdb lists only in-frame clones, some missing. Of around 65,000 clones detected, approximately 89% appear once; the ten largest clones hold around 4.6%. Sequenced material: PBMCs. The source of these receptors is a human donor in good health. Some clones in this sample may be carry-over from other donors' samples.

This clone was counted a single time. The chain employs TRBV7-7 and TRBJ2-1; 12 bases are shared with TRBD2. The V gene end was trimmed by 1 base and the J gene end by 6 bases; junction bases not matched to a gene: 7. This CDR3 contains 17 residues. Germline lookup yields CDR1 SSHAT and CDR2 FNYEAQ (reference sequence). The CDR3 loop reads CASSLGLAGAGGNEQFF. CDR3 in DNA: TGTGCCAGCAGCTTAGGACTAGCGGGAGCCGGTGGCAATGAGCAGTTCTTC. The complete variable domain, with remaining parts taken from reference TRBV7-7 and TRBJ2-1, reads GAGVSQSPRYKVTKRGQDVTLRCDPISSHATLYWYQQALGQGPEFLTYFNYEAQPDKSGLPSDRFSAERPEGSISTLTIQRTEQRDSAMYRCASSLGLAGAGGNEQFFGPGTRLTVL.

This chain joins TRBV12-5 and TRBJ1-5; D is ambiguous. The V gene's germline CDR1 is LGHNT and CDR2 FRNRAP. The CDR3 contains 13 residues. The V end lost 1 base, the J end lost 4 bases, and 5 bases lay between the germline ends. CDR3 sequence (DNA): TGTGCTAGTGGTTTGGAAGCGAATCAGCCCCAGCATTTT. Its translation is CASGLEANQPQHF.

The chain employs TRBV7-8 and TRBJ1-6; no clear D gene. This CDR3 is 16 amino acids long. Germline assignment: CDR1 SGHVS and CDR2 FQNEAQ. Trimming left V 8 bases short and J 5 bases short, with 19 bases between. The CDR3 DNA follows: TGTGCCAGCCTCATAGACACCCCAGGAAATAATTCACCCCTCCACTTT. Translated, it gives CASLIDTPGNNSPLHF.

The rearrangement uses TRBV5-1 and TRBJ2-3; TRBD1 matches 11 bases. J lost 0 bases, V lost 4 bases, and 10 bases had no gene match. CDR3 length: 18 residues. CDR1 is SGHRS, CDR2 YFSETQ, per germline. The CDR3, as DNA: TGCGCCAGCAGCCAGGGGACAGGGGGGCGCGGGAGCACAGATACGCAGTATTTT. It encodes CASSQGTGGRGSTDTQYF. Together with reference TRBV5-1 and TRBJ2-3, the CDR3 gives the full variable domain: KAGVTQTPRYLIKTRGQQVTLSCSPISGHRSVSWYQQTPGQGLQFLFEYFSETQRNKGNFPGRFSGRQFSNSRSEMNVSTLELGDSALYLCASSQGTGGRGSTDTQYFGPGTRLTVL.

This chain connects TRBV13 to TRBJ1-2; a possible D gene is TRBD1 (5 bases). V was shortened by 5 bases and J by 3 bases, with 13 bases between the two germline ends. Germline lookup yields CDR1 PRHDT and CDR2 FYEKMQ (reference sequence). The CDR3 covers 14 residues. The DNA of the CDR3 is TGTGCCAGCAGCCCGGGGGAGGCGGACTATGGCTACACCTTC. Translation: CASSPGEADYGYTF. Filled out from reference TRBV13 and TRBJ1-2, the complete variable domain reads AAGVIQSPRHLIKEKRETATLKCYPIPRHDTVYWYQQGPGQDPQFLISFYEKMQSDKGSIPDRFSAQQFSDYHSELNMSSLELGDSALYFCASSPGEADYGYTFGSGTRLTVV.

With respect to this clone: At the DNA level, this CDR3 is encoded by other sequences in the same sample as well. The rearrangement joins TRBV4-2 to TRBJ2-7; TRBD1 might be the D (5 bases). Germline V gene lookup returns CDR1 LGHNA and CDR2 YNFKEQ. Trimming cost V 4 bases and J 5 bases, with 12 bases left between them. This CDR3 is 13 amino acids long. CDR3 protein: CASSRGEGNEQYF. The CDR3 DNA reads TGTGCCAGCAGCCGGGGCGAAGGGAACGAGCAGTACTTC.

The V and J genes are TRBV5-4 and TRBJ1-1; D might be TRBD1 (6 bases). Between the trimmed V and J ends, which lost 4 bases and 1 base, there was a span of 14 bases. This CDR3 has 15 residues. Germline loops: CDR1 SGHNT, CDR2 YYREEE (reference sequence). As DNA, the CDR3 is TGTGCCAGCAGCGGGGGCGGGGGCGAGAACACTGAAGCTTTCTTT. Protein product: CASSGGGGENTEAFF.

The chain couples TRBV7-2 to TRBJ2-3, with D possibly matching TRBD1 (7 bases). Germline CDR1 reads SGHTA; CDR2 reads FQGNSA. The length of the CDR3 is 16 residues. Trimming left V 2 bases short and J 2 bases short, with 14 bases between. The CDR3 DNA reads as TGTGCCAGCAGCTTACCGCGGGACAGTCTCACAGATACGCAGTATTTT. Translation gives CASSLPRDSLTDTQYF.

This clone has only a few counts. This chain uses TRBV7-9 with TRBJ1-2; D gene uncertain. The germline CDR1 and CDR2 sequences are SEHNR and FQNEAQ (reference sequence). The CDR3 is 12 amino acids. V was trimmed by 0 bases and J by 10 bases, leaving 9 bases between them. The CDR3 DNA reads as TGTGCCAGCAGCTTAGCTGCCGCGCTCTACACCTTC. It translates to CASSLAAALYTF.

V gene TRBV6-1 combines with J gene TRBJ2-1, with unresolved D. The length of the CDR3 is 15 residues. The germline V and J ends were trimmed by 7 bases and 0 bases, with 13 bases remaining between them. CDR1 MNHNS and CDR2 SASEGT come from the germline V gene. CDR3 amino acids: CASNTLTASYNEQFF. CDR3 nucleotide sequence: TGTGCCAGCAATACCCTCACAGCCTCCTACAATGAGCAGTTCTTC.

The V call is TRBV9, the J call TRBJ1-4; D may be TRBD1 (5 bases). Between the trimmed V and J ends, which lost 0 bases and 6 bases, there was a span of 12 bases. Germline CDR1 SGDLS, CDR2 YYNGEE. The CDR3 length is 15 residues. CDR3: CASSVATGHYEKLFF. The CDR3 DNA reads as TGTGCCAGCAGCGTAGCTACCGGACATTATGAAAAACTGTTTTTT.

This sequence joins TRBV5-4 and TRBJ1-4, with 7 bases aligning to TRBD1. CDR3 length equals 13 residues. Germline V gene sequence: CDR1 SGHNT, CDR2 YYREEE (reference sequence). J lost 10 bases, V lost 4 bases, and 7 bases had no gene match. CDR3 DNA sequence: TGTGCCAGCAGCCCTCAGGGGGATGGAAAACTGTTTTTT. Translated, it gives CASSPQGDGKLFF.

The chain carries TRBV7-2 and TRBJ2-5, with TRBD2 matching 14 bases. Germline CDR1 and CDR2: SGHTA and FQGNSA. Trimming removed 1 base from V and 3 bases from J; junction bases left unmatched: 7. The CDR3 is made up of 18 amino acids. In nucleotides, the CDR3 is TGTGCCAGCAGCTTAGGGCTGACTAGCGGGGGGGTGAAAGAGACCCAGTACTTC. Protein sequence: CASSLGLTSGGVKETQYF.

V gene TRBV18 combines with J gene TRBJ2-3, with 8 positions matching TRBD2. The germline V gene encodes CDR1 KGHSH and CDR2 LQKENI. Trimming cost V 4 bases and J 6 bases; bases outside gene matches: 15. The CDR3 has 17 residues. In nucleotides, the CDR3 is TGTGCCAGCTCACGTACCTCCTCCGGGACTAGTTTGGATACGCAGTATTTT. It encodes CASSRTSSGTSLDTQYF.